This T cell receptor beta chain was identified in a study of cytomegalovirus exposure and HLA in healthy donors. CDR3 length equals 15 residues. V was cut by 3 bases and J by 8 bases, with 17 bases left in between. Per germline, CDR1 LNHDA and CDR2 SQIVND (reference sequence). Primers: 60 Vbeta forward and 13 Jbeta reverse. Only in-frame clones appear in the TCRdb table, and some are missing; sequencing was by immunoSEQ multiplex PCR. The sample has some 140,000 clones; 65% to 85% are singletons. The source of this sequence is a woman aged 40 to 55 in good health and CMV-seropositive. The sample taken for sequencing was PBMCs. The V gene is TRBV19, the J gene TRBJ2-1; D might be TRBD2 (6 bases). The CDR3 loop reads CASSISRDLAYEQFF. The CDR3, as DNA: TGTGCCAGTAGTATTTCGCGGGATCTTGCCTATGAGCAGTTCTTC.